What follows is one T cell receptor beta chain and its context. What it binds is not known. This sample was taken from a study of shared clonotypes between healthy human individuals. Whole-study findings and limits: Among non-shared clonotypes, generation probabilities were lower than among those shared by all four donors. Clonotypes that were shared across a handful of donors made up about 5.1% of naive CD4 clonotypes.

From germline, CDR1 is SGDLS and CDR2 YYNGEE. The germline V and J ends were trimmed by 0 bases and 5 bases, with 12 bases remaining between them. This CDR3 is 14 amino acids long. Using immunoSEQ multiplex PCR, the repertoire was profiled, and TCRdb retains in-frame clones only, with some absent. The table records roughly 700,000 clones, about nine tenths of them present only once. Sequencing was done on a sample of memory CD8+ T cells from PBMCs. Subset in this sample: CD45RO+ cells pooled with CCR7-negative TemRA cells. The sequence derives from a man aged 18 to 29 in good health. Some clones in this sample may be carry-over from other donors' samples. This chain links TRBV9 with TRBJ2-7; D is unresolved. The CDR3 bases are TGTGCCAGCAGCGTAGAGCCACGGGCGGACGAGCAGTACTTC. Protein sequence: CASSVEPRADEQYF. The full variable domain, in which reference TRBV9 and TRBJ2-7 provide the parts outside the CDR3, is DSGVTQTPKHLITATGQRVTLRCSPRSGDLSVYWYQQSLDQGLQFLIQYYNGEERAKGNILERFSAQQFPDLHSELNLSSLELGDSALYFCASSVEPRADEQYFGPGTRLTVT.